This T cell receptor beta chain was documented in a study of OX40 agonist ivuxolimab in advanced cancers. For the study at large: Dose-escalation patients had hepatocellular carcinoma, melanoma, renal cell or head and neck cancer. Prior checkpoint blockade (anti-PD-1, anti-PD-L1 or anti-CTLA-4) was permitted; about 40% had it.

TCRdb's table, derived via immunoSEQ multiplex PCR, lists solely in-frame clones and lacks some. The sample contains under 70,000 clones, around 86% of which appear only once. Study-level results: Partial responders at 0.1-3.0 mg/kg showed near-lowest clonal expansion.

This clone was seen only a few times. What it binds is unknown. Germline CDR1 and CDR2: GTSNPN and SVGIG (reference sequence). V dropped 0 bases and J dropped 2 bases, with 5 bases sitting between them. This CDR3 contains 13 residues. This rearrangement joins TRBV30 to TRBJ1-5; no firm D call. The specimen was CD4+ or CD8+ T cells sorted from blood, collected in a trial of the OX40 agonist ivuxolimab. The sequence came from an adult with an advanced solid tumor such as melanoma, head and neck, liver or kidney cancer. The CDR3 is CAWSVTRNQPQHF. The DNA of the CDR3 is TGTGCCTGGAGTGTGACACGCAATCAGCCCCAGCATTTT.